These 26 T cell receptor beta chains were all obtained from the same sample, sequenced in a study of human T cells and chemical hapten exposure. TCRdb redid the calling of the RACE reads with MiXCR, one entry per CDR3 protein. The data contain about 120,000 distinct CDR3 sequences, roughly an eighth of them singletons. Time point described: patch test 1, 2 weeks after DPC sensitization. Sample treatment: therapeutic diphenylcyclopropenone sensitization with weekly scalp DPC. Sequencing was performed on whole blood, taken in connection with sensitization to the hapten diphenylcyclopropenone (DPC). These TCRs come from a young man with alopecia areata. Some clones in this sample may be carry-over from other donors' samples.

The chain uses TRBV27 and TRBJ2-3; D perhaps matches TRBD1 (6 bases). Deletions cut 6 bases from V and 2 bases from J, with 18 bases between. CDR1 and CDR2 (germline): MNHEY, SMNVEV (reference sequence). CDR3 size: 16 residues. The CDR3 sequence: CASSSTPGHLTDTQYF. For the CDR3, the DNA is TGTGCCAGCAGCTCCACACCGGGACACCTCACAGATACGCAGTATTTT.

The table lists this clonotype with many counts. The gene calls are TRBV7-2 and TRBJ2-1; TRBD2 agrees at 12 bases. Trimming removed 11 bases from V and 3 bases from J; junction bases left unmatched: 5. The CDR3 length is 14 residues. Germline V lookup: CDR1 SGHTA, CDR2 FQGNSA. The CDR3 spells CAGGLAGFYNEQFF. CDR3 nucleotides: TGTGCCGGCGGACTAGCGGGGTTCTACAATGAGCAGTTCTTC.

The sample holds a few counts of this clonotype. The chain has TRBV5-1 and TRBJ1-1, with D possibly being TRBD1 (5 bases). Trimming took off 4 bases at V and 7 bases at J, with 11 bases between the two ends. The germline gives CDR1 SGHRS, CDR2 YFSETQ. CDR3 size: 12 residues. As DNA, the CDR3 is TGCGCCAGCAGCCGTACAGGAGATGAAGCTTTCTTT. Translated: CASSRTGDEAFF.

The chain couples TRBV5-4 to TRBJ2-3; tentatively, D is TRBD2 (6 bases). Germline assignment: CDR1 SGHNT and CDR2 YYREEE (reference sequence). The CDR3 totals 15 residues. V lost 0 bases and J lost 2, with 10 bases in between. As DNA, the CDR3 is TGTGCCAGCAGCTTGGTGGGGGGAAACACAGATACGCAGTATTTT. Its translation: CASSLVGGNTDTQYF.

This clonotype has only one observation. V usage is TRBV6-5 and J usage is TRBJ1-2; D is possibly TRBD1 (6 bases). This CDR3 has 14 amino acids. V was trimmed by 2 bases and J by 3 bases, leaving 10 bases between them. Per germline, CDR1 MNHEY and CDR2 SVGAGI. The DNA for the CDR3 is TGTGCCAGCAGTTACGGGGGCCTCGACTATGGCTACACCTTC. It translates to CASSYGGLDYGYTF.

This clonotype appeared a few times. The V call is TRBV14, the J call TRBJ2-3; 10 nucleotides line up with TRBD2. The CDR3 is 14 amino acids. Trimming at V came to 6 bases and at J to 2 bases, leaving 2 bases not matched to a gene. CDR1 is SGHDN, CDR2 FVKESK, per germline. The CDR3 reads CASRLAGHTDTQYF. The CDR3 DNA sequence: TGTGCCAGCAGACTAGCGGGGCACACAGATACGCAGTATTTT.

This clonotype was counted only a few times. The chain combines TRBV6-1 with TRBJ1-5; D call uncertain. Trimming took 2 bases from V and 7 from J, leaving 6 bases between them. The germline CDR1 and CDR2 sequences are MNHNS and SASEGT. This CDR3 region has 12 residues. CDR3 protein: CASSENSQPQHF. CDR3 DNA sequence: TGTGCCAGCAGTGAAAACTCACAGCCCCAGCATTTT.

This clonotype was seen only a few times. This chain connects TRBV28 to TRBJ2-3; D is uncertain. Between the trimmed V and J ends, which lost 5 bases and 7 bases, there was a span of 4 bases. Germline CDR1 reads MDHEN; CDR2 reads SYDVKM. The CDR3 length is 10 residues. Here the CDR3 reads CASSAHTQYF. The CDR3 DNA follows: TGTGCCAGCAGTGCCCATACGCAGTATTTT.

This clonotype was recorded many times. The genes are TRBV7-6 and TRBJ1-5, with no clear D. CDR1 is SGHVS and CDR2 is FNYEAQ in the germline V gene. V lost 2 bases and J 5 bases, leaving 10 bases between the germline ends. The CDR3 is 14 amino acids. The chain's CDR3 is CASSLIVLHQPQHF. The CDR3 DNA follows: TGTGCCAGCAGCTTAATTGTCCTGCATCAGCCCCAGCATTTT.

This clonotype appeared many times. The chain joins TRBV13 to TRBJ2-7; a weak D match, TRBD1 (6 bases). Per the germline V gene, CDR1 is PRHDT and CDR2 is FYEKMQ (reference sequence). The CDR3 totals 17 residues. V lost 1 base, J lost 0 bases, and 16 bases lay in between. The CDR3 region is CASSLAIKTGSSYEQYF. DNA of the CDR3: TGTGCCAGCAGCTTAGCTATTAAGACAGGAAGCTCCTACGAGCAGTACTTC.

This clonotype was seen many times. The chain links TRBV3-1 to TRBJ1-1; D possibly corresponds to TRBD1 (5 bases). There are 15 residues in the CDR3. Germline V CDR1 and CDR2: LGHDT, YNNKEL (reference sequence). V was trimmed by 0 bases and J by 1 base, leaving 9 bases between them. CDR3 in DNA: TGTGCCAGCAGCCAAGATCCCGGGACGAACACTGAAGCTTTCTTT. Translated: CASSQDPGTNTEAFF.

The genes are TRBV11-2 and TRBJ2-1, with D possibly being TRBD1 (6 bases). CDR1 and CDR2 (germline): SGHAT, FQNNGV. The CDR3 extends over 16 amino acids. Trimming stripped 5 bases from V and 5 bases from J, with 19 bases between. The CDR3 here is CASSPNPATGNNEQFF. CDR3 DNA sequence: TGTGCCAGCAGCCCAAATCCCGCGACAGGAAACAATGAGCAGTTCTTC.

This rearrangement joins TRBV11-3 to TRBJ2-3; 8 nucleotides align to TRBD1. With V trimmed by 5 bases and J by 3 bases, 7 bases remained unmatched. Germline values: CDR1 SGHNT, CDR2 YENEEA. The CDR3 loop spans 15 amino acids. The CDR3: CASSPWTGSTDTQYF. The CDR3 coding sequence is TGTGCCAGCAGCCCCTGGACAGGGTCGACAGATACGCAGTATTTT.

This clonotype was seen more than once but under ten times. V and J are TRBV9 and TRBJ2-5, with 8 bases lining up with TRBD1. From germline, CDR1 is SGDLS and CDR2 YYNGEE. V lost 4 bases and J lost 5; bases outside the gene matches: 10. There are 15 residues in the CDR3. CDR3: CASSSRQGLGETQYF. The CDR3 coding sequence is TGTGCCAGCAGCTCCAGACAGGGGCTAGGGGAGACCCAGTACTTC.

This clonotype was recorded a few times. In DNA form, the CDR3 reads TGTGCCAGCAGCTTATTCGGGGGGGCGTCCTCCTACGAGCAGTACTTC. Translated, it gives CASSLFGGASSYEQYF. This chain uses TRBV7-8 with TRBJ2-7; 8 bases align to TRBD2. Trimming took 2 bases from V and 0 from J; bases not matched to a gene: 6. From germline, CDR1 is SGHVS and CDR2 FQNEAQ. The CDR3 runs 16 residues.

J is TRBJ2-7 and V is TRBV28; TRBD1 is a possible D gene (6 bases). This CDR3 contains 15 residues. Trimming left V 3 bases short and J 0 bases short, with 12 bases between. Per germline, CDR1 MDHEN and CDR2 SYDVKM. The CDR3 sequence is CASSFTGQFSYEQYF. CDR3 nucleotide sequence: TGTGCCAGCAGTTTTACAGGGCAATTCTCCTACGAGCAGTACTTC.

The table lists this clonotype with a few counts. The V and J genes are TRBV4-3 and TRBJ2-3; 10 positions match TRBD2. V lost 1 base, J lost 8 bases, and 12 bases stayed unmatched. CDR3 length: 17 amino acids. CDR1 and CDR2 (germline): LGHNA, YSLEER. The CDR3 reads CASSQAWELAGFGTQYF. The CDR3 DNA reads TGCGCCAGCAGCCAAGCGTGGGAACTAGCGGGGTTCGGTACGCAGTATTTT.

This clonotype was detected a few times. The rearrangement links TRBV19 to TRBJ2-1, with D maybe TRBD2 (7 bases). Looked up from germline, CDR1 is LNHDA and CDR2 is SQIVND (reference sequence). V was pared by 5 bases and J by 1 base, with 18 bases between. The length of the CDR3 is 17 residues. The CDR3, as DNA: TGTGCCAGTAGTCCCTCTTGGGGGGGCTTTTCCTACAATGAGCAGTTCTTC. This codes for CASSPSWGGFSYNEQFF.

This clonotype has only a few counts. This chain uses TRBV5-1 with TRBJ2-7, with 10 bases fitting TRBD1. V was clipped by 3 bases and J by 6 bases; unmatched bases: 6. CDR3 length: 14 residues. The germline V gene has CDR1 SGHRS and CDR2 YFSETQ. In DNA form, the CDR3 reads TGCGCCAGCAGCTGGACAGGGGGGCCAGGCGAGCAGTACTTC. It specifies CASSWTGGPGEQYF.

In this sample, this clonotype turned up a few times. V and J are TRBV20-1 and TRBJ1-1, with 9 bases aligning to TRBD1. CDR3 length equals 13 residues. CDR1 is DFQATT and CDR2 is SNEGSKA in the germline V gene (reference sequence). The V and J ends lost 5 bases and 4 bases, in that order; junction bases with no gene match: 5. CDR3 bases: TGCAGTGCTCCGAGACAGGGGGGCACTGAAGCTTTCTTT. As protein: CSAPRQGGTEAFF.

CDR3 sequence: CASSPADRAETQYF. CDR3 coding DNA: TGTGCCAGCAGCCCTGCGGACAGGGCAGAGACCCAGTACTTC. The chain couples TRBV11-1 to TRBJ2-5, with TRBD1 identical over 8 bases. The CDR3 runs to 14 residues. V was pared by 5 bases and J by 4 bases, with 6 bases of the junction left unmatched. Germline V gene data show CDR1 as SGHAT and CDR2 as FQDESV (reference sequence).

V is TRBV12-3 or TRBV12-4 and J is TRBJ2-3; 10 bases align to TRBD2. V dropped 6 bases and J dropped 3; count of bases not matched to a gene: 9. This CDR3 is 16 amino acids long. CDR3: CASRDPSGGRTDTQYF. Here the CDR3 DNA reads TGTGCCAGCAGAGATCCTAGCGGGGGACGAACAGATACGCAGTATTTT.

The CDR3, as DNA: TGTGCCAGCAGCCGGGGGACAGGAGGCTACACCTTC. Amino acid sequence: CASSRGTGGYTF. The chain links TRBV7-3 to TRBJ1-2, with 8 bases fitting TRBD1. The J segment lost 8 bases and the V segment lost 5 bases, leaving 4 bases of the junction unmatched. This CDR3 is 12 amino acids long. Germline V gene lookup returns CDR1 SGHTA and CDR2 FQGTGA.

The CDR3 reads CASWDRSDNEQFF. The DNA for the CDR3 is TGTGCCAGCTGGGACAGAAGCGACAATGAGCAGTTCTTC. J is TRBJ2-1 and V is TRBV2, with 7 nucleotides matching TRBD1. V dropped 8 bases and J dropped 5; count of bases not matched to a gene: 6. Germline V lookup: CDR1 SNHLY, CDR2 FYNNEI. The CDR3 is 13 residues long.

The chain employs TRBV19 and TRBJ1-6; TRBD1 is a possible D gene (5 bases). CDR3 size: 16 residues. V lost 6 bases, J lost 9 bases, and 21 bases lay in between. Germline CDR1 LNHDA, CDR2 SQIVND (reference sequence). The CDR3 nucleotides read TGTGCCAGTAGCAAGGGGTTGCGGGCAGTCTCTTCACCCCTCCACTTT. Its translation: CASSKGLRAVSSPLHF.

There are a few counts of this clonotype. CDR3 sequence: CSVAFGLAGGETQYF. CDR3 nucleotides: TGCAGCGTTGCCTTCGGCCTAGCGGGAGGGGAGACCCAGTACTTC. The V call is TRBV29-1, the J call TRBJ2-5; 12 nucleotides line up with TRBD2. V dropped 4 bases and J dropped 5; count of bases not matched to a gene: 8. There are 15 residues in the CDR3. Looked up from germline, CDR1 is SQVTM and CDR2 is ANQGSEA.